The 29 T cell receptor beta chains listed next were all sequenced from one sample in a study of shared T cell receptors in the human thymus. Sequencing was performed with immunoSEQ multiplex PCR; in TCRdb, only in-frame clones are kept and a portion is missing. Of some 700,000 clones in the sample, approximately 83% were seen once. These data were likewise used in another study, on human thymus T cells.

The specimen was thymocytes. The receptors were sampled from a girl under three years old with a congenital heart defect.

V usage is TRBV4-3 and J usage is TRBJ1-1; weak D call: TRBD1 (6 bases). Germline loops: CDR1 LGHNA, CDR2 YSLEER. The CDR3 is 16 amino acids. V dropped 0 bases and J dropped 1 base, with 12 bases sitting between them. CDR3: CASSQDPSGANTEAFF. The DNA for the CDR3 is TGCGCCAGCAGCCAAGATCCTTCAGGGGCGAACACTGAAGCTTTCTTT.

The V and J genes are TRBV5-1 and TRBJ1-2; no firm D call. The germline V gene encodes CDR1 SGHRS and CDR2 YFSETQ. Trimming took off 5 bases at V and 4 bases at J, with 12 bases between the two ends. The CDR3 contains 13 residues. In DNA, the CDR3 is TGCGCCAGCAGTAAACGGGAGTTCTATGGCTACACCTTC. This translates into CASSKREFYGYTF.

The V and J genes are TRBV5-4 and TRBJ1-1; tentative D call: TRBD1 (6 bases). The CDR3 contains 12 residues. Germline V CDR1 and CDR2: SGHNT, YYREEE (reference sequence). V lost 4 bases and J 7 bases, leaving 11 bases between the germline ends. The CDR3 DNA reads TGTGCCAGCAGCCAGGGGACGTTTGAAGCTTTCTTT. The encoded protein is CASSQGTFEAFF.

The chain links TRBV5-1 to TRBJ2-6, with D unresolved. The CDR3 is 14 residues long. Trimming stripped 3 bases from V and 0 bases from J, with 4 bases between. Germline CDR1 SGHRS, CDR2 YFSETQ. As DNA, the CDR3 is TGCGCCAGCAGCTGGAGCTCTGGGGCCAACGTCCTGACTTTC. This sequence encodes CASSWSSGANVLTF.

The rearrangement joins TRBV5-4 to TRBJ2-3, with a tentative D call TRBD1 (6 bases). This CDR3 is built from 16 residues. The germline V gene has CDR1 SGHNT and CDR2 YYREEE (reference sequence). Trimming removed 1 base from V and 5 bases from J, with 17 bases in between. CDR3: CASSLYRNRAGDTQYF. CDR3 DNA: TGTGCCAGCAGCTTGTATCGGAACAGGGCGGGAGATACGCAGTATTTT.

The chain couples TRBV6-1 to TRBJ2-1, with TRBD2 matching over 7 bases. CDR1 MNHNS and CDR2 SASEGT come from the germline V gene. V dropped 1 base and J dropped 6; count of bases not matched to a gene: 15. CDR3 size: 18 residues. Here the CDR3 reads CASSEGGGSSGEPNEQFF. CDR3 DNA: TGTGCCAGCAGTGAAGGGGGGGGGAGTAGCGGCGAGCCCAATGAGCAGTTCTTC.

V is TRBV27 and J is TRBJ2-1; D is possibly TRBD2 (7 bases). This CDR3 comprises 14 residues. Trimming took 6 bases from V and 6 from J, leaving 15 bases between them. The germline V gene encodes CDR1 MNHEY and CDR2 SMNVEV (reference sequence). This chain's CDR3 is CASSLEGEGNEQFF. CDR3 in DNA: TGTGCCAGCAGCCTTGAGGGGGAGGGCAATGAGCAGTTCTTC.

This clone was observed a handful of times. V is TRBV7-6 and J is TRBJ1-2, with 8 nucleotides matching TRBD1. CDR1 SGHVS and CDR2 FNYEAQ come from the germline V gene. Unmatched junction bases numbered 9, after V lost 4 bases and J lost 8 bases. This CDR3 is 14 amino acids long. CDR3 DNA sequence: TGTGCCAGCAGCTCACGACAGGGGAAAAGGGGCTACACCTTC. Translating gives CASSSRQGKRGYTF.

The J gene is TRBJ1-6, the V gene TRBV27; perhaps TRBD1 as D (6 bases). The CDR3 is 20 residues long. The ends were cut back, 4 bases at V and 11 bases at J, with 33 bases in the middle. In germline, CDR1 is MNHEY, CDR2 SMNVEV (reference sequence). CDR3 protein: CASSSDDRPERSSVHPPLHF. CDR3 coding DNA: TGTGCCAGCAGTTCTGATGACAGGCCGGAAAGAAGTTCGGTCCATCCACCCCTCCACTTT.

The V and J genes are TRBV5-5 and TRBJ2-5; 7 nucleotides agree with TRBD1. With V trimmed by 0 bases and J by 5 bases, 7 bases remained unmatched. Germline-derived CDR1 and CDR2 are SGHKS and YYEKEE (reference sequence). The CDR3 covers 15 residues. CDR3 bases: TGTGCCAGCAGCTTGGGGGGACAGCCGCGGGAGACCCAGTACTTC. Translated, it gives CASSLGGQPRETQYF. Complete variable domain (other parts from reference TRBV5-5 and TRBJ2-5): DAGVTQSPTHLIKTRGQQVTLRCSPISGHKSVSWYQQVLGQGPQFIFQYYEKEERGRGNFPDRFSARQFPNYSSELNVNALLLGDSALYLCASSLGGQPRETQYFGPGTRLLVL.

The chain links TRBV6-5 to TRBJ2-7; D is perhaps TRBD2 (6 bases). CDR3 size: 15 residues. V was cut by 2 bases and J by 0 bases, with 11 bases left in between. The germline V gene has CDR1 MNHEY and CDR2 SVGAGI. The CDR3 reads CASSYVGRSSYEQYF. In nucleotides, the CDR3 is TGTGCCAGCAGTTACGTGGGGAGGAGCTCCTACGAGCAGTACTTC.

The V gene is TRBV25-1, the J gene TRBJ1-2, with TRBD1 identical over 10 bases. The trim removed 5 bases at V and 4 bases at J, leaving 7 bases unmatched. CDR3 length: 15 amino acids. Per germline, CDR1 MGHDK and CDR2 SYGVNS. CDR3 protein: CASSWPRDRGYGYTF. The CDR3 DNA reads TGTGCCAGCAGTTGGCCCAGGGACAGGGGCTATGGCTACACCTTC.

This clone showed up just a few times. The rearrangement links TRBV13 to TRBJ1-2, with no clear D. CDR1 and CDR2 (germline): PRHDT, FYEKMQ (reference sequence). The CDR3 consists of 16 residues. With 0 bases removed from V and 8 bases from J, the gap between germline ends came to 19 bases. The CDR3 sequence is CASSLGRTQNGEGYTF. CDR3 nucleotides: TGTGCCAGCAGCTTAGGCCGGACCCAAAACGGGGAAGGCTACACCTTC. Supplemented by reference TRBV13 and TRBJ1-2, the full variable domain reads AAGVIQSPRHLIKEKRETATLKCYPIPRHDTVYWYQQGPGQDPQFLISFYEKMQSDKGSIPDRFSAQQFSDYHSELNMSSLELGDSALYFCASSLGRTQNGEGYTFGSGTRLTVV.

This chain links TRBV2 with TRBJ1-5, with unresolved D. The V gene lost 5 bases and the J gene lost 0 bases, with 20 bases spanning the gap. CDR3 size: 18 residues. CDR1 is SNHLY and CDR2 is FYNNEI in the germline V gene. The CDR3 is CASSPTLDILNSNQPQHF. CDR3 nucleotides: TGTGCCAGCAGTCCGACCCTTGACATTTTAAATAGCAATCAGCCCCAGCATTTT.

The V and J genes are TRBV29-1 and TRBJ1-2, with D possibly TRBD1 on 6 matching bases. This CDR3 has 15 residues. Germline V gene sequence: CDR1 SQVTM, CDR2 ANQGSEA. V was clipped by 1 base and J by 2 bases, with 14 bases between them. Here the CDR3 reads CSVEVPDRTNYGYTF. CDR3 in DNA: TGCAGCGTTGAAGTTCCCGACAGGACAAACTATGGCTACACCTTC.

V is TRBV27 and J is TRBJ1-3; D not certain. Deletions cut 2 bases from V and 8 bases from J, with 10 bases between. CDR1 is MNHEY and CDR2 is SMNVEV in the germline V gene (reference sequence). CDR3 size: 13 residues. The CDR3 DNA is TGTGCCAGCAGTTTACGAGGAGGAGACACCATATATTTT. Amino acids: CASSLRGGDTIYF.

This clone is a singleton in its sample. The rearrangement links TRBV19 to TRBJ1-2, with 9 bases aligning to TRBD1. This CDR3 is built from 15 residues. With 8 bases clipped from V and 2 bases from J, the junction kept 9 bases outside the gene matches. Germline V gene sequence: CDR1 LNHDA, CDR2 SQIVND (reference sequence). The CDR3 sequence is CASGTGREANYGYTF. The CDR3 nucleotides read TGTGCCAGTGGGACAGGGAGGGAGGCCAACTATGGCTACACCTTC. Complete variable domain (other parts from reference TRBV19 and TRBJ1-2): DGGITQSPKYLFRKEGQNVTLSCEQNLNHDAMYWYRQDPGQGLRLIYYSQIVNDFQKGDIAEGYSVSREKKESFPLTVTSAQKNPTAFYLCASGTGREANYGYTFGSGTRLTVV.

This chain joins TRBV4-3 and TRBJ1-2, with 8 bases aligning to TRBD1. This CDR3 contains 15 residues. Trimming cost V 0 bases and J 4 bases; bases outside gene matches: 4. Germline V CDR1 and CDR2: LGHNA, YSLEER. The chain's CDR3 is CASSQDMGQAYGYTF. In nucleotides, the CDR3 is TGCGCCAGCAGCCAAGATATGGGACAGGCCTATGGCTACACCTTC.

The gene calls are TRBV9 and TRBJ2-1, with 9 bases aligning to TRBD2. Germline assignment: CDR1 SGDLS and CDR2 YYNGEE. After removal of 4 bases from V and 3 bases from J, the junction contained 14 bases not matched to a gene. This CDR3 contains 18 residues. CDR3 residues: CASSPRGLAGTGYNEQFF. The CDR3 DNA follows: TGTGCCAGCAGCCCCCGGGGGCTAGCGGGGACCGGCTACAATGAGCAGTTCTTC.

V is TRBV5-5 and J is TRBJ2-4; D is unresolved. V was cut by 4 bases and J by 1 base, with 21 bases left in between. CDR3 size: 18 residues. Germline V CDR1 and CDR2: SGHKS, YYEKEE (reference sequence). CDR3 sequence (DNA): TGTGCCAGCAGCGCCCCACACGCCCGCCAATTGGCCAAAAACATTCAGTACTTC. Translating gives CASSAPHARQLAKNIQYF. Based on the CDR3 plus reference TRBV5-5 and TRBJ2-4, the full variable domain is DAGVTQSPTHLIKTRGQQVTLRCSPISGHKSVSWYQQVLGQGPQFIFQYYEKEERGRGNFPDRFSARQFPNYSSELNVNALLLGDSALYLCASSAPHARQLAKNIQYFGAGTRLSVL.

The CDR3 is CASRQTKDYEQYF. In DNA, the CDR3 is TGTGCCAGCCGACAGACCAAAGACTACGAGCAGTACTTC. The chain couples TRBV28 to TRBJ2-7; D possibly corresponds to TRBD1 (5 bases). The CDR3 spans 13 residues. Trimming removed 8 bases from V and 3 bases from J, with 14 bases in between. In germline, CDR1 is MDHEN, CDR2 SYDVKM.

V usage is TRBV6-1 and J usage is TRBJ1-5; 8 nucleotides line up with TRBD1. V shed 4 bases, J shed 6 bases, and the junction held 11 bases outside the gene matches. Germline V CDR1 and CDR2: MNHNS, SASEGT. CDR3 length: 16 amino acids. The CDR3 DNA is TGTGCCAGCAGTGGGGCCGGGACAGGACTTCCTCAGCCCCAGCATTTT. It is translated as CASSGAGTGLPQPQHF.

The gene calls are TRBV6-5 and TRBJ2-5, with 10 bases aligning to TRBD1. CDR3 length: 14 residues. V trimming: 7 bases; J trimming: 3 bases; junction bases outside the gene matches: 5. Germline V CDR1 and CDR2: MNHEY, SVGAGI. CDR3 residues: CASNEGTGEETQYF. The CDR3 DNA is TGTGCCAGCAACGAAGGGACAGGGGAAGAGACCCAGTACTTC.

The chain employs TRBV5-4 and TRBJ1-3; TRBD1 aligns across 7 bases. Germline CDR1 reads SGHNT; CDR2 reads YYREEE (reference sequence). The length of the CDR3 is 19 residues. Unmatched junction bases numbered 12, after V lost 0 bases and J lost 0 bases. In DNA form, the CDR3 reads TGTGCCAGCAGCTTGGGAGGGCCCGGGACAGACCGCTCTGGAAACACCATATATTTT. This gives the protein CASSLGGPGTDRSGNTIYF.

The chain uses TRBV7-2 and TRBJ1-6, with D hard to call. Trimming took off 1 base at V and 6 bases at J, with 16 bases between the two ends. CDR1 and CDR2 (germline): SGHTA, FQGNSA. The CDR3 is 17 amino acids. CDR3 bases: TGTGCCAGCAGCTTAGTGTCGGGGAGGGCAGTTAATTCACCCCTCCACTTT. This gives the protein CASSLVSGRAVNSPLHF. Full variable domain (remainder filled in from reference TRBV7-2 and TRBJ1-6): GAGVSQSPSNKVTEKGKDVELRCDPISGHTALYWYRQSLGQGLEFLIYFQGNSAPDKSGLPSDRFSAERTGGSVSTLTIQRTQQEDSAVYLCASSLVSGRAVNSPLHFGNGTRLTVT.

The J gene is TRBJ1-1, the V gene TRBV11-2; the D gene is possibly TRBD1 (6 bases). V was pared by 5 bases and J by 2 bases, with 21 bases between. The CDR3 has 17 residues. CDR1 and CDR2 from the germline V gene are SGHAT and FQNNGV. The DNA for the CDR3 is TGTGCCAGCAGCCCCACCAGGGGCAGGATCTTTAACACTGAAGCTTTCTTT. Translation gives CASSPTRGRIFNTEAFF.

This sequence joins TRBV7-6 and TRBJ2-7, with 7 bases matching TRBD1. The germline CDR1 and CDR2 sequences are SGHVS and FNYEAQ. The CDR3 loop spans 16 amino acids. J lost 0 bases, V lost 5 bases, and 10 bases had no gene match. DNA of the CDR3: TGTGCCAGCAGCCCTCGGACAGGCGAAAGCTCCTACGAGCAGTACTTC. It specifies CASSPRTGESSYEQYF.

The genes are TRBV27 and TRBJ1-5, with D uncertain. There are 14 residues in the CDR3. Germline values: CDR1 MNHEY, CDR2 SMNVEV (reference sequence). Trimming shortened V by 5 bases and J by 8 bases, and 16 bases separated the two germline ends. CDR3 DNA sequence: TGTGCCAGCAGTCTCGCCGTCGATGGCAAGCCCCAGCATTTT. Amino acids: CASSLAVDGKPQHF.

V and J are TRBV2 and TRBJ2-1; D might be TRBD1 (5 bases). This CDR3 is 12 amino acids long. Trimming pared 6 bases from V and 8 bases from J, leaving 11 bases between. The germline CDR1 and CDR2 sequences are SNHLY and FYNNEI. Written as DNA, the CDR3 is TGTGCCAGCAGGGCGTTAGGGGATGAGCAGTTCTTC. As protein: CASRALGDEQFF.